This TCR beta chain was retrieved from a study of blood T cell repertoires in COVID-19. Study context: T cells, B-cell-depleted T cells, or PBMCs provided the cDNA or gDNA that served as material.

J lost 10 bases, V lost 6 bases, and 13 bases had no gene match. The CDR3 loop spans 15 amino acids. Per germline, CDR1 MNHNY and CDR2 SVGAGI (reference sequence). Original processing methods: Using reference gene primer amplification, nucleated cell counts were estimated. Sequenced by immunoSEQ multiplex PCR; TCRdb stores in-frame clones only, minus some. The D gene and trimming were derived from the DNA, and the V and J assignments and clone size from that table. The table shows about 180,000 clones, with around 77% occurring only once. The chain uses TRBV6-6 and TRBJ2-1; 9 nucleotides match TRBD2. Sequenced: peripheral blood. This receptor was taken from a man in his 70s with active or convalescent COVID-19. Written as DNA, the CDR3 is TGTGCCAGCAGCTGGAGCGGGAGGAATGGGAGAGAGCAGTTCTTC. Translating gives CASSWSGRNGREQFF.